These 12 T cell receptor beta chains came from one sample sequenced in a study of early T cells in non-severe SARS-CoV-2 infection. MiXCR, applied by TCRdb to the 5' RACE reads, yields one record per CDR3 protein. The repertoire consists of around 57,000 distinct CDR3 sequences, with over 7.5% occurring once and the leading ten covering about 9%. The sequenced material came from whole blood. These receptors were collected from an adult who was a healthcare worker with PCR-confirmed SARS-CoV-2 infection or an uninfected control (not recorded which).

This clonotype was recorded many times. V is TRBV5-6 and J is TRBJ2-1, with 11 bases identical to TRBD2. V trimming: 0 bases; J trimming: 5 bases; junction bases outside the gene matches: 7. Germline CDR1 reads SGHDT; CDR2 reads YYEEEE. CDR3 length: 17 residues. The CDR3: CASSLDGLAGINNEQFF. For the CDR3, the DNA is TGTGCCAGCAGCTTGGATGGACTAGCGGGTATAAACAATGAGCAGTTCTTC.

The table lists this clonotype with a count of one. The chain joins TRBV6-6 to TRBJ1-4, with 9 bases that match TRBD1. Germline loops: CDR1 MNHNY, CDR2 SVGAGI (reference sequence). Trimming took 0 bases from V and 7 from J; bases not matched to a gene: 9. This CDR3 has 17 residues. The CDR3 DNA reads as TGTGCCAGCAGTTACTCCGGGACAGGGCCAGTAGGTGAAAAACTGTTTTTT. Translation gives CASSYSGTGPVGEKLFF.

As regards this clonotype: An end of the junction differs from the germline gene, which may be a read error. CDR3 bases: TGTGCTAGCAGCTTATCACCGAACAATGAGCAGTTCTTC. It codes for CASSLSPNNEQFF. The gene calls are TRBV7-7 and TRBJ2-1; D call uncertain. The CDR3 spans 13 residues. Germline-derived CDR1 and CDR2 are SSHAT and FNYEAQ (reference sequence). The full variable domain, completed using reference TRBV7-7 and TRBJ2-1, is GAGVSQSPRYKVTKRGQDVTLRCDPISSHATLYWYQQALGQGPEFLTYFNYEAQPDKSGLPSDRFSAERPEGSISTLTIQRTEQRDSAMYRCASSLSPNNEQFFGPGTRLTVL.

The chain joins TRBV20-1 to TRBJ2-3; weak D call: TRBD1 (5 bases). There are 15 residues in the CDR3. V dropped 3 bases and J dropped 2 bases, with 15 bases sitting between them. Germline V gene lookup returns CDR1 DFQATT and CDR2 SNEGSKA (reference sequence). CDR3 sequence: CSARGLYSSTDTQYF. The CDR3, as DNA: TGCAGTGCTAGGGGGCTATATAGCTCCACAGATACGCAGTATTTT.

This clonotype was observed at least ten times. The chain employs TRBV7-2 and TRBJ2-1; D unclear. Trimming removed 1 base from V and 3 bases from J, with 10 bases in between. CDR3 length: 15 amino acids. Germline V gene lookup returns CDR1 SGHTA and CDR2 FQGNSA. The CDR3 loop is CASSLVQAHYNEQFF. CDR3 bases: TGTGCCAGCAGCTTAGTCCAGGCCCACTACAATGAGCAGTTCTTC.

This chain connects TRBV28 to TRBJ1-2, with D hard to call. The CDR3 has 15 amino acids. Looked up from germline, CDR1 is MDHEN and CDR2 is SYDVKM. V was cut by 7 bases and J by 2 bases, with 17 bases left in between. The CDR3 loop reads CASTPWGGSNYGYTF. CDR3 coding DNA: TGTGCCAGCACCCCGTGGGGAGGTTCCAACTATGGCTACACCTTC.

This clonotype has at least ten counts. The chain uses TRBV13 and TRBJ2-7; D is undetermined. V lost 0 bases to trimming and J lost 0 bases, with 6 bases between them. The CDR3 has 14 amino acids. Germline CDR1 PRHDT, CDR2 FYEKMQ (reference sequence). The chain's CDR3 is CASSLGPSSYEQYF. Written as DNA, the CDR3 is TGTGCCAGCAGCTTAGGCCCCTCCTCCTACGAGCAGTACTTC.

This clonotype appeared a few times. The chain joins TRBV10-3 to TRBJ2-3, with unresolved D. CDR3 length: 11 amino acids. The germline V and J ends were trimmed by 4 bases and 5 bases, with 4 bases remaining between them. Germline CDR1 and CDR2: ENHRY and SYGVKD. As DNA, the CDR3 is TGTGCCATCAGTGGGGAAGATACGCAGTATTTT. It specifies CAISGEDTQYF.

This clonotype has at least ten counts. V is TRBV20-1 and J is TRBJ2-1, with 14 bases matching TRBD2. Germline V lookup: CDR1 DFQATT, CDR2 SNEGSKA (reference sequence). The ends lost 5 bases at V and 3 bases at J; junction bases unmatched: 6. This CDR3 region has 16 residues. In nucleotides, the CDR3 is TGCAGTGCTCCGGGACTAGCGGGGGACTTCTACAATGAGCAGTTCTTC. It yields the protein CSAPGLAGDFYNEQFF.

Concerning this clonotype itself: Germline and junction disagree at one end, which may indicate a read error. The genes are TRBV4-1 and TRBJ2-1, with 8 bases lining up with TRBD2. Germline loops: CDR1 MGHRA, CDR2 YSYEKL. There are 16 residues in the CDR3. The CDR3 here is CASSQERLAGLHDQFF. The CDR3 DNA sequence: TGCGCCAGCAGCCAAGAACGGTTAGCGGGACTTCATGACCAGTTCTTC.

The V and J genes are TRBV7-2 and TRBJ1-4; D gene uncertain. The CDR3 loop spans 16 amino acids. The germline CDR1 and CDR2 sequences are SGHTA and FQGNSA. Deletions cut 5 bases from V and 3 bases from J, with 16 bases between. The CDR3, as DNA: TGTGCCAGCAGCCCCGAGGTCAGGCCGTCTAATGAAAAACTGTTTTTT. Amino acids: CASSPEVRPSNEKLFF. The whole variable domain, remainder taken from reference TRBV7-2 and TRBJ1-4, is GAGVSQSPSNKVTEKGKDVELRCDPISGHTALYWYRQSLGQGLEFLIYFQGNSAPDKSGLPSDRFSAERTGGSVSTLTIQRTQQEDSAVYLCASSPEVRPSNEKLFFGSGTQLSVL.

This clonotype was detected only a few times. The chain uses TRBV3-1 and TRBJ2-7; the D gene is possibly TRBD1 (6 bases). Germline CDR1 reads LGHDT; CDR2 reads YNNKEL (reference sequence). The CDR3 sequence is 13 residues long. Between the trimmed V and J ends, which lost 5 bases and 1 base, there was a span of 9 bases. The CDR3 protein is CASSRGQSYEQYF. In nucleotides, the CDR3 is TGTGCCAGCAGCAGAGGACAGTCCTACGAGCAGTACTTC.